This TCR beta chain was profiled in a study of cytomegalovirus exposure and HLA in healthy donors. Study observations and caveats: An analysis that was carried out later associated 15,000 to 20,000 TCR beta sequences with HLA alleles at 0.05 false discovery rate. Specificity for CMV antigens was confirmed in vitro for a few of the CMV-associated chains.

Concerning this clone itself: Its matching antigen is unknown.

The CDR3 length is 16 residues. V dropped 4 bases and J dropped 3; count of bases not matched to a gene: 7. Germline assignment: CDR1 MNHNS and CDR2 SASEGT. Primers included in the PCR were 60 Vbeta and 13 Jbeta primers. TCRdb's copy holds only in-frame clones and misses some; the assay was immunoSEQ multiplex PCR. This repertoire shows around 170,000 clones, approximately 85% found once; its top ten account for approximately 0.8%. This chain joins TRBV6-1 and TRBJ2-3; 10 bases match TRBD2. This receptor was obtained from a woman under 30 in good health and CMV-seronegative. Sequenced sample: PBMCs. CDR3 DNA sequence: TGTGCCAGCAGTGGTCCAGCGGGAGGGGCTACAGATACGCAGTATTTT. It codes for CASSGPAGGATDTQYF.